This TCR beta chain was sequenced during a study of blood T cell repertoires in COVID-19. Sequencing was performed with immunoSEQ multiplex PCR; in TCRdb, only in-frame clones are kept and a portion is missing. The table has approximately 140,000 clones, 80% to 90% seen once. The CDR3 spans 15 residues. Germline-derived CDR1 and CDR2 are SGDLS and YYNGEE. V lost 1 base and J lost 0, with 8 bases in between. The genes are TRBV9 and TRBJ2-1; D is perhaps TRBD2 (5 bases). This TCR came from a woman between 40 and 50 years old with acute or convalescent COVID-19. The specimen was peripheral blood. The CDR3 here is CASSVSGISYNEQFF. The CDR3 DNA reads as TGTGCCAGCAGCGTATCGGGAATCTCCTACAATGAGCAGTTCTTC. The variable domain in full, with the rest retrieved from reference TRBV9 and TRBJ2-1, is DSGVTQTPKHLITATGQRVTLRCSPRSGDLSVYWYQQSLDQGLQFLIQYYNGEERAKGNILERFSAQQFPDLHSELNLSSLELGDSALYFCASSVSGISYNEQFFGPGTRLTVL.